This T cell receptor beta chain was sequenced during a study of cytomegalovirus exposure and HLA in healthy donors. Background on the study: From HLA-typed donors, an early data release held around 85 million unique TCRs.

The study's findings and limits: The study designated 150 or so TCR beta chains cytomegalovirus-associated. Later, an analysis showed that TCR beta chains associated with HLA were more clonally expanded than others that were equally common.

The PCR used 60 Vbeta and 13 Jbeta primers. Method: immunoSEQ multiplex PCR; TCRdb's copy keeps in-frame clones and lacks some. This table has over 150,000 clones, about four fifths appearing once. V shed 2 bases, J shed 4 bases, and the junction held 7 bases outside the gene matches. Germline assignment: CDR1 MNHEY and CDR2 SMNVEV (reference sequence). CDR3 size: 16 residues. A word on this clone: Its specificity is unknown.

The sequencing input was PBMCs. The chain links TRBV27 to TRBJ2-5; 10 bases map to TRBD2. This TCR derives from a woman in her fifties or sixties in good health and CMV-seropositive. The CDR3 bases are TGTGCCAGCAGTTTACTAGCGGGGGCCCCAGGAGAGACCCAGTACTTC. It codes for CASSLLAGAPGETQYF.